This T cell receptor beta chain originates from a study of T cells expressing NK-cell markers. The wider study: Seven HCMV-seropositive donors and one seronegative donor made up the eight sequenced donors.

TCRdb reworked the 5' RACE reads into one entry per CDR3 protein, no DNA. This sample's clone table lists some 500,000 distinct CDR3 sequences. CDR3 length: 15 amino acids. Germline assignment: CDR1 MNHEY and CDR2 SMNVEV (reference sequence). The clonotype was recovered from a woman between 50 and 59 years old in good health. The V gene is TRBV27, the J gene TRBJ2-2; TCRdb proposes TRBD2, but this gene call is untestable without DNA. Material for sequencing was blood T cells: a sorted CD56 or NKG2C T cell subset, CD4+ or CD8+ T cells, or bulk PBMC T cells (not recorded which). The CDR3: CASSFQALNTGELFF.